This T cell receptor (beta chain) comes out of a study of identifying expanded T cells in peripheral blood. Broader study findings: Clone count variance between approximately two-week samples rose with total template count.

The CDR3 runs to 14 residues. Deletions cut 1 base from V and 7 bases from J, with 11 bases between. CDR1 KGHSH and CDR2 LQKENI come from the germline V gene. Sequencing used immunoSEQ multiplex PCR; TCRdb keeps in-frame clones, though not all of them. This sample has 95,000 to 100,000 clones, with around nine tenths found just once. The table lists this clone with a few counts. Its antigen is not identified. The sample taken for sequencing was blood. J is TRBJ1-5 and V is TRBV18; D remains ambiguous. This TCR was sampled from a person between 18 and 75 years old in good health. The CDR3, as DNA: TGTGCCAGCTCACCACGGATGGCCGGCCAGCCCCAGCATTTT. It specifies CASSPRMAGQPQHF.